The 23 T cell receptor beta chains below all came from one sample that was sequenced in a study of blood T cells in healthy people across ages (dated by TCRdb to between 2014 and 2017). Library preparation used 5' RACE. Instrument on record: Illumina HiSeq 2500. The second PCR ran for roughly 6 to 11 cycles and used a J-beta primer mix along with a sample-barcoded 5' primer. TCRdb redid the processing of the public reads, applying fastp at Q25 and MiXCR, and retained in-frame beta chains. Rows matching on CDR3 protein sequence are summarized as one entry with the most common DNA and genes. This sample is represented by 1.5 million or so distinct CDR3 sequences; approximately 42% of them were singletons. The ten largest clones capture 7.9% of the sample. The sample comprised blood. These receptors came from a young woman in good health.

This clonotype was detected only a few times. The V and J genes are TRBV7-9 and TRBJ2-5, with 11 positions matching TRBD2. J lost 13 bases, V lost 6 bases, and 10 bases had no gene match. From germline, CDR1 is SEHNR and CDR2 FQNEAQ (reference sequence). The CDR3 sequence is 13 residues long. The CDR3 loop reads CASRQKLAGALYF. CDR3 DNA: TGTGCCAGCAGGCAAAAACTAGCGGGGGCCTTGTACTTC.

V is TRBV29-1 and J is TRBJ1-3; perhaps TRBD1 as D (5 bases). Germline lookup yields CDR1 SQVTM and CDR2 ANQGSEA. Between the trimmed V and J ends, which lost 5 bases and 6 bases, there was a span of 17 bases. The CDR3 consists of 14 residues. The CDR3 region has the DNA TGCAGCGTTTCGGACACACGCAACCTAAACACCATATATTTT. Encoded protein: CSVSDTRNLNTIYF. Full variable domain (outside the CDR3, taken from reference TRBV29-1 and TRBJ1-3): SAVISQKPSRDICQRGTSLTIQCQVDSQVTMMFWYRQQPGQSLTLIATANQGSEATYESGFVIDKFPISRPNLTFSTLTVSNMSPEDSSIYLCSVSDTRNLNTIYFGEGSWLTVV.

Only one count was recorded for this clonotype. V and J are TRBV11-2 and TRBJ2-7, with D unresolved. This CDR3 spans 15 amino acids. V was clipped by 0 bases and J by 5 bases, with 14 bases between them. Germline assignment: CDR1 SGHAT and CDR2 FQNNGV. CDR3: CASSLEGKVIDEQYF. For the CDR3, the DNA is TGTGCCAGCAGCTTAGAGGGTAAAGTAATCGACGAGCAGTACTTC.

The chain combines TRBV29-1 with TRBJ2-4, with TRBD2 matching over 9 bases. The CDR3 spans 16 residues. V lost 1 base and J lost 13; bases outside the gene matches: 17. Germline assignment: CDR1 SQVTM and CDR2 ANQGSEA. DNA of the CDR3: TGCAGCGTTGAAGGGTTATTAGCGGGAGAAAAATACGTGCAGTACTTC. Translated, it gives CSVEGLLAGEKYVQYF. The variable domain in full, with the rest retrieved from reference TRBV29-1 and TRBJ2-4, is SAVISQKPSRDICQRGTSLTIQCQVDSQVTMMFWYRQQPGQSLTLIATANQGSEATYESGFVIDKFPISRPNLTFSTLTVSNMSPEDSSIYLCSVEGLLAGEKYVQYFGAGTRLSVL.

This chain connects TRBV6-5 to TRBJ2-7; D possibly corresponds to TRBD2 (7 bases). This CDR3 has 17 residues. Germline V lookup: CDR1 MNHEY, CDR2 SVGAGI. V lost 0 bases and J 0 bases, leaving 15 bases between the germline ends. CDR3 in amino acids: CASSYSGAGASSYEQYF. The CDR3 DNA sequence: TGTGCCAGCAGTTACTCGGGGGCGGGGGCCAGCTCCTACGAGCAGTACTTC.

The chain is built from TRBV24-1 and TRBJ1-1; D unclear. This CDR3 has 14 amino acids. Per germline, CDR1 KGHDR and CDR2 SFDVKD. The V end lost 5 bases, the J end lost 3 bases, and 12 bases lay between the germline ends. CDR3: CATSASDGDTEAFF. CDR3 sequence (DNA): TGTGCCACCAGTGCCTCTGACGGGGACACTGAAGCTTTCTTT.

V usage is TRBV20-1 and J usage is TRBJ2-1, with D uncertain. This CDR3 has 16 amino acids. V lost 0 bases and J lost 2, with 14 bases in between. CDR1 and CDR2 (germline): DFQATT, SNEGSKA (reference sequence). CDR3 amino acids: CSARDLAAETYNEQFF. The DNA of the CDR3 is TGCAGTGCTAGAGATTTAGCTGCTGAGACCTACAATGAGCAGTTCTTC.

V is TRBV7-3 and J is TRBJ2-3; D unresolved. Germline lookup yields CDR1 SGHTA and CDR2 FQGTGA. V was shortened by 2 bases and J by 2 bases, with 11 bases between the two germline ends. The CDR3 contains 15 residues. The CDR3 here is CASSLSASTTDTQYF. The CDR3 nucleotides read TGTGCCAGCAGCTTATCTGCGTCCACCACAGATACGCAGTATTTT.

This chain links TRBV5-1 with TRBJ2-3; 7 nucleotides align to TRBD1. CDR3 length: 17 amino acids. The V segment lost 0 bases and the J segment 0 bases; nucleotides outside the gene matches: 7. Germline-derived CDR1 and CDR2 are SGHRS and YFSETQ. The CDR3 DNA sequence: TGCGCCAGCAGCTTGGCCCGGGACAGTCATAGCACAGATACGCAGTATTTT. This translates into CASSLARDSHSTDTQYF.

This clonotype was seen only a few times. V gene TRBV12-3 or TRBV12-4 combines with J gene TRBJ1-2; weak D call: TRBD1 (5 bases). V lost 1 base and J lost 6, with 12 bases in between. The CDR3 has 14 amino acids. CDR3 nucleotide sequence: TGTGCCAGCAGTTTAGTGGGACGATATAATGGCTACACCTTC. Protein sequence: CASSLVGRYNGYTF.

The CDR3 region is CASSLSAASPYEQYF. CDR3 sequence (DNA): TGTGCCAGCAGTTTATCAGCCGCTTCCCCCTACGAGCAGTACTTC. This sequence joins TRBV27 and TRBJ2-4; D ambiguous. The J call could be wrong; TRBJ2-7 is a better fit for the DNA end. CDR1 MNHEY and CDR2 SMNVEV come from the germline V gene (reference sequence). The CDR3 is 15 residues long.

Of note for this clonotype: At one of its ends the junction is not consistent with the germline gene, which may arise from a read error. The chain is built from TRBV5-1 and TRBJ2-7, with D perhaps TRBD2 (7 bases). This CDR3 has 12 amino acids. Germline values: CDR1 SGHRS, CDR2 YFSETQ. The CDR3: CAGRSGGPEQYF. The CDR3 nucleotides are TGCGCCGGCAGATCGGGGGGCCCCGAGCAGTACTTC.

The table lists this clonotype with a count of one. V and J are TRBV30 and TRBJ2-1; D may correspond to TRBD1 or TRBD2 (5 bases each). The V end was cut by 0 bases, the J end by 0 bases, with 12 bases between. The CDR3 is 16 residues long. CDR1 and CDR2 (germline): GTSNPN, SVGIG (reference sequence). This chain's CDR3 is CAWSVGPQSSYNEQFF. The CDR3 region has the DNA TGTGCCTGGAGTGTGGGACCCCAGAGCTCCTACAATGAGCAGTTCTTC.

The rearrangement joins TRBV15 to TRBJ1-2; D is undetermined. CDR1 and CDR2 from the germline V gene are LNHNV and YYDKDF (reference sequence). The CDR3 length is 15 residues. V gave up 7 bases and J gave up 4 bases, with 19 bases separating them. CDR3 nucleotide sequence: TGTGCCACCACCGCGGGGAGGGATCCCCTCTATGGCTACACCTTC. This sequence encodes CATTAGRDPLYGYTF.

The genes are TRBV12-3 or TRBV12-4 and TRBJ1-1; tentative D call: TRBD1 (6 bases). This CDR3 spans 15 amino acids. The V and J ends lost 2 bases and 3 bases respectively, with 13 bases between them. The CDR3 protein is CASSLSPGEYTEAFF. CDR3 bases: TGTGCCAGCAGTTTAAGTCCAGGGGAATACACTGAAGCTTTCTTT.

This chain links TRBV6-5 with TRBJ2-5; 7 positions match TRBD2. The CDR3 runs 16 residues. The junction had 10 bases not matched to a gene; V was cut back by 5 bases and J by 1 base. The germline CDR1 and CDR2 sequences are MNHEY and SVGAGI. CDR3 bases: TGTGCCAGCAGTAGCCAAGCGGGGCAGAGCCAAGAGACCCAGTACTTC. Amino acid sequence: CASSSQAGQSQETQYF.

V gene TRBV7-2 combines with J gene TRBJ1-2; the D gene is possibly TRBD1 (5 bases). The CDR3 is 14 residues long. CDR1 and CDR2 (germline): SGHTA, FQGNSA. Between the trimmed V and J ends, which lost 5 bases and 4 bases, there was a span of 14 bases. The CDR3 nucleotides are TGTGCCAGCAGCCCCTCCGGGACCTCCTATGGCTACACCTTC. This encodes CASSPSGTSYGYTF.

This clonotype came up a few times. V is TRBV7-2 and J is TRBJ2-7; 7 bases are a match to TRBD2. Germline V gene data show CDR1 as SGHTA and CDR2 as FQGNSA. CDR3 length: 15 residues. J lost 3 bases, V lost 1 base, and 6 bases had no gene match. CDR3 DNA: TGTGCCAGCAGCTTAGTCTTCCTAGCGGACTACGAGCAGTACTTC. It is translated as CASSLVFLADYEQYF. The variable domain in full, completed from reference TRBV7-2 and TRBJ2-7, reads GAGVSQSPSNKVTEKGKDVELRCDPISGHTALYWYRQSLGQGLEFLIYFQGNSAPDKSGLPSDRFSAERTGGSVSTLTIQRTQQEDSAVYLCASSLVFLADYEQYFGPGTRLTVT.

In this sample, this clonotype turned up a few times. The genes are TRBV5-1 and TRBJ1-2, with D possibly being TRBD1 (6 bases). The length of the CDR3 is 13 residues. Trimming cost V 4 bases and J 6 bases, with 13 bases left between them. The germline gives CDR1 SGHRS, CDR2 YFSETQ. This chain's CDR3 is CASSDGPGDGYTF. In DNA, the CDR3 is TGCGCCAGCAGCGACGGACCAGGGGATGGCTACACCTTC.

The chain has TRBV12-3 or TRBV12-4 and TRBJ2-5; D gene unclear. The tail of the sequence fits TRBJ2-7 better, so the J call may be wrong. The CDR3 totals 14 residues. CDR3 sequence: CASSVKGPPYEQYF. CDR3 in DNA: TGTGCCAGCAGTGTGAAAGGGCCCCCCTACGAGCAGTACTTC.

The chain recombines TRBV6-6 with TRBJ1-4; D is unresolved. The CDR3 has 11 amino acids. Germline V gives CDR1 MNHNY, CDR2 SVGAGI (reference sequence). V was cut by 8 bases and J by 12 bases, with 13 bases left in between. The CDR3, as DNA: TGTGCCAGCTTCTCATCAGGACAACTGTTTTTT. Translating gives CASFSSGQLFF.

This clonotype was seen a few times. The chain employs TRBV6-2 or TRBV6-3 and TRBJ2-5; a possible D gene is TRBD1 (6 bases). Germline CDR1 and CDR2: MNHEY and SVGEGT. This CDR3 comprises 12 residues. Trimming removed 10 bases from V and 5 bases from J, with 14 bases in between. CDR3: CATAYRVETQYF. The CDR3 nucleotides read TGTGCCACGGCCTACAGGGTTGAGACCCAGTACTTC.

This clonotype was counted a few times. The chain carries TRBV7-2 and TRBJ1-4; a possible D gene is TRBD1 (5 bases). From germline, CDR1 is SGHTA and CDR2 FQGNSA. Trimming cost V 4 bases and J 7 bases, with 16 bases left between them. The CDR3 has 15 amino acids. The CDR3 region has the DNA TGTGCCAGCAGCTCCAGGCGAGGGGCGAGTGAAAAACTGTTTTTT. This codes for CASSSRRGASEKLFF.